A single sample is the source of the 4 T cell receptor beta chains below, sequenced in a study of T cell therapy after organ transplantation. The time point denotes: 4-8 weeks after completion of therapy. The antigens these receptors bind are not known. Method: immunoSEQ multiplex PCR; TCRdb's copy keeps in-frame clones and lacks some. This table has 15,000 to 25,000 clones, about four fifths appearing once. The sequencing here drew on CD8+ T cells from blood, taken after autologous CMV-specific T cell therapy. Receptors originate from a human patient who had received a solid organ transplant and had CMV disease. Some T cells may be transferred from the graft donor.

CDR3 protein: CASEEGDGLNTEAFF. The CDR3 region has the DNA TGTGCCTCCGAGGAGGGGGATGGGCTGAACACTGAAGCTTTCTTT. The chain couples TRBV6-5 to TRBJ1-1, with D perhaps matching TRBD1 (6 bases). V was clipped by 11 bases and J by 0 bases, with 19 bases between them. This CDR3 spans 15 amino acids. CDR1 and CDR2 from the germline V gene are MNHEY and SVGAGI.

V is TRBV7-9 and J is TRBJ2-1; D is unclear. Trimming took 5 bases from V and 0 from J, leaving 23 bases between them. The germline CDR1 and CDR2 sequences are SEHNR and FQNEAQ (reference sequence). The CDR3 is 19 residues long. CDR3 loop: CASSPGRLSRPSSYNEQFF. CDR3 coding DNA: TGTGCCAGCAGCCCAGGCCGGCTATCCCGTCCCAGCTCCTACAATGAGCAGTTCTTC.

V is TRBV6-5 and J is TRBJ2-1, with 7 bases that match TRBD1. Germline loops: CDR1 MNHEY, CDR2 SVGAGI. The CDR3 length is 15 residues. The V and J ends lost 6 bases and 0 bases, in that order; junction bases with no gene match: 5. In nucleotides, the CDR3 is TGTGCCAGCAGGACACAGGGGATCTCCTACAATGAGCAGTTCTTC. Translating gives CASRTQGISYNEQFF.

V is TRBV9 and J is TRBJ2-7, with D tentatively TRBD1 (5 bases). The CDR3 spans 15 residues. Trimming left V 4 bases short and J 2 bases short, with 16 bases between. CDR1 and CDR2 (germline): SGDLS, YYNGEE. CDR3 DNA: TGTGCCAGCAGCCCGGGCGCCCAGGGTACCTACGAGCAGTACTTC. This codes for CASSPGAQGTYEQYF.